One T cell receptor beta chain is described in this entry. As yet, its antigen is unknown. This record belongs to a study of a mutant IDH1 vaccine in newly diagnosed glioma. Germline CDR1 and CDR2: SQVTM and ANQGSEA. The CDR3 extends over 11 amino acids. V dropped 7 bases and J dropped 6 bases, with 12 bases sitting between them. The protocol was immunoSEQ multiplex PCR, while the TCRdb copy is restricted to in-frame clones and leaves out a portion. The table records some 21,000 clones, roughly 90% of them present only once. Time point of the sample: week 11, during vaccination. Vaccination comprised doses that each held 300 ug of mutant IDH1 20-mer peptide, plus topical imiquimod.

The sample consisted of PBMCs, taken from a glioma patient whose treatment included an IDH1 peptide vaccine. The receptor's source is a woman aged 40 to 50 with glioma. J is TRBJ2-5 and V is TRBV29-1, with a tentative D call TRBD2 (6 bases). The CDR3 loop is CSGGTFQTQYF. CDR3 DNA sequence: TGCAGCGGAGGGACTTTCCAGACCCAGTACTTC.